The next 10 T cell receptor beta chains were all read from a single sample in a study of glioma-infiltrating T cells after dendritic cell vaccination. As to time point: after dendritic cell vaccination, including at tumor progression/relapse. Only in-frame clones appear in the TCRdb table, and some are missing; sequencing was by immunoSEQ multiplex PCR. Of some 90,000 clones in the sample, about 81% were seen once. Sequenced material: blood, taken after dendritic cell vaccination. The receptors here all came from a human donor with glioblastoma.

This clone came up a few times. The CDR3 nucleotides are TGTGCCAGCAGCGGGACGCCGGACAGGGGAGGCTACACCTTC. This gives the protein CASSGTPDRGGYTF. The genes are TRBV9 and TRBJ1-2; 9 positions agree with TRBD1. V trimming: 3 bases; J trimming: 8 bases; junction bases outside the gene matches: 8. CDR1 is SGDLS and CDR2 is YYNGEE in the germline V gene. The CDR3 loop spans 14 amino acids.

The chain combines TRBV11-2 with TRBJ1-2; D remains ambiguous. The CDR3 loop spans 13 amino acids. Germline assignment: CDR1 SGHAT and CDR2 FQNNGV. Trimming pared 5 bases from V and 4 bases from J, leaving 11 bases between. CDR3 coding DNA: TGTGCCAGCAGCCCGGGCGGGTCCTATGGCTACACCTTC. Protein product: CASSPGGSYGYTF.

This clone was seen once. This chain joins TRBV25-1 and TRBJ2-1; D call uncertain. The V end lost 3 bases, the J end lost 8 bases, and 14 bases lay between the germline ends. Germline CDR1 reads MGHDK; CDR2 reads SYGVNS. The CDR3 contains 14 residues. The CDR3 nucleotides are TGTGCCAGCAGTGATGAGGCGAGTAAGGATGAGCAGTTCTTC. This translates into CASSDEASKDEQFF.

V is TRBV28 and J is TRBJ1-2; D not resolved. Germline values: CDR1 MDHEN, CDR2 SYDVKM. Trimming cost V 2 bases and J 5 bases, with 6 bases left between them. The CDR3 loop spans 12 amino acids. CDR3 sequence reads: CASSLRLYGYTF. In DNA, the CDR3 is TGTGCCAGCAGTTTAAGACTATATGGCTACACCTTC.

In this sample, this clone turned up a few times. V gene TRBV5-1 combines with J gene TRBJ2-1, with 8 bases fitting TRBD1. Germline V gene sequence: CDR1 SGHRS, CDR2 YFSETQ. J lost 6 bases, V lost 4 bases, and 6 bases had no gene match. CDR3 length: 14 residues. As DNA, the CDR3 is TGCGCCAGCAGCGACCAGGGGGCGGGCAATGAGCAGTTCTTC. Amino acid sequence: CASSDQGAGNEQFF.

J is TRBJ2-3 and V is TRBV19, with no clear D. V was pared by 5 bases and J by 2 bases, with 5 bases between. Germline CDR1 is LNHDA and CDR2 is SQIVND (reference sequence). The CDR3 has 12 amino acids. The CDR3 DNA is TGTGCCAGTAGTCTCTCCACAGATACGCAGTATTTT. It codes for CASSLSTDTQYF. The variable domain in full, with the rest retrieved from reference TRBV19 and TRBJ2-3, is DGGITQSPKYLFRKEGQNVTLSCEQNLNHDAMYWYRQDPGQGLRLIYYSQIVNDFQKGDIAEGYSVSREKKESFPLTVTSAQKNPTAFYLCASSLSTDTQYFGPGTRLTVL.

This clone appeared once. The chain employs TRBV28 and TRBJ2-3, with 9 nucleotides matching TRBD2. V was pared by 7 bases and J by 6 bases, with 2 bases of the junction left unmatched. Germline V gene lookup returns CDR1 MDHEN and CDR2 SYDVKM. The CDR3 consists of 12 residues. CDR3 coding DNA: TGTGCCAGCAAAGGACTAGCGGATACGCAGTATTTT. Amino acid sequence: CASKGLADTQYF.

The chain links TRBV10-3 to TRBJ1-2; D ambiguous. Trimming took off 0 bases at V and 4 bases at J, with 3 bases between the two ends. The CDR3 extends over 12 amino acids. Germline V CDR1 and CDR2: ENHRY, SYGVKD. The CDR3 here is CAISESSYGYTF. CDR3 coding DNA: TGTGCCATCAGTGAGTCCTCCTATGGCTACACCTTC.

The J gene is TRBJ2-5, the V gene TRBV7-6; no definite D call. V gave up 8 bases and J gave up 1 base, with 11 bases separating them. Germline-derived CDR1 and CDR2 are SGHVS and FNYEAQ. The CDR3 is 13 residues long. The CDR3 region is CASRLPPQETQYF. As DNA, the CDR3 is TGTGCCAGCCGACTCCCTCCCCAAGAGACCCAGTACTTC.

This clone occurred a few times. The V and J genes are TRBV10-3 and TRBJ1-2, with D maybe TRBD1 (6 bases). Trimming shortened V by 9 bases and J by 8 bases, and 16 bases separated the two germline ends. CDR1 and CDR2 from the germline V gene are ENHRY and SYGVKD. The CDR3 covers 12 residues. Here the CDR3 DNA reads TGTGCCATTAGGGACACTCTGGGAGGCTACACCTTC. This codes for CAIRDTLGGYTF.